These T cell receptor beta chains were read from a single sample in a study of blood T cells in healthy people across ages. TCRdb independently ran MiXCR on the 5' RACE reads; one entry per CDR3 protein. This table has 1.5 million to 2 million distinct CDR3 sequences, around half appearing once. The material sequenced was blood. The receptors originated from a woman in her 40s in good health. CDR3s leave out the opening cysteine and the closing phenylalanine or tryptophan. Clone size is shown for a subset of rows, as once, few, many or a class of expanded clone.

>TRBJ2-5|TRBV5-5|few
ASSPGLAGGRGETQY
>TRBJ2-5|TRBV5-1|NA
ASSFKRFETGQETQY
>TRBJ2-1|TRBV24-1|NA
ATSDPLPTSGDGNEQF
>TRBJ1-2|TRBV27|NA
ASSRQGMDGYT
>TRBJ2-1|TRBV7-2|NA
ASSLEVSRQLNEQF
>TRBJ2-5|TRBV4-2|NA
ASSQVPGVEQY
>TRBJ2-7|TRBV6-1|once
ASSTTWGYEQY
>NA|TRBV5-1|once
VSSTGTSGGAYVFEQY
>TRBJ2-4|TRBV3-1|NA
ATCIGSQNIQY
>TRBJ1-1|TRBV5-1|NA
ASSFTPRTEFMNTEAF
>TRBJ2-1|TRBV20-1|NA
SARDSGGGYEQF
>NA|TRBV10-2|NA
ASRGLAGECEQY